This T cell receptor (beta chain) was recovered during a study of shared clonotypes between healthy human individuals. For this clone: Its antigen is as yet unknown. The same CDR3 also results from other DNA sequences found in this sample.

Deep-level running was used for the assay. Across several immunoSEQ plates, the genomic DNA of each subset was split evenly. 200 to 250 ng DNA, around 30,000 T cell genomes, went into each sorted-subset replicate PCR. Assay used: immunoSEQ multiplex PCR; TCRdb lists only in-frame clones, some missing. Counted here are approximately 2,000,000 clones, 80% to 95% occurring once; the ten biggest clones make up about 1.7%. Naive CD8 cells lacked CD45RO, underwent positive selection for CCR7 and left out terminally differentiated effector memory CD45RA+ cells. The V end lost 0 bases, the J end lost 4 bases, and 4 bases lay between the germline ends. CDR1 is SGHDN and CDR2 is FVKESK in the germline V gene. CDR3 length equals 12 residues. Study-level findings and limits: The study drew on few donors, limiting represented genetic and exposure-history diversity.

The chain couples TRBV14 to TRBJ2-7; unclear D gene. Source material: naive CD8+ T cells from PBMCs. The TCR sequence derives from a young man in good health. Some clones in this sample may be carry-over from other donors' samples. The CDR3 region is CASSQDSYEQYF. CDR3 in DNA: TGTGCCAGCAGCCAAGATAGTTACGAGCAGTACTTC.